This is a list of T cell receptor beta chains from one sample in a study of Graves' ophthalmopathy and Graves' hyperthyroidism. From the multiplex PCR reads, TCRdb called clonotypes with MiXCR, one entry per CDR3 protein. The sample lists roughly 600,000 distinct CDR3 sequences, 35% to 40% occurring once. The specimen sequenced was peripheral blood or thyroid tissue (not recorded which). These receptors all come from an adult man with Graves' hyperthyroidism. The CDR3 runs from the conserved cysteine through the conserved F or W. The order of the fields is J gene, clone size, D gene, V gene, CDR3 DNA, CDR3 protein. The D gene is left open where the match is weak. The size entry is marked missing in some rows and otherwise reads once, few, many or a size class.

>TRBJ1-1|-|TRBD1|TRBV7-2
TGTGCTAGCAGCAGCTACACGGGACAGGGAGAAACTGAAGCTTTCTTT
CASSSYTGQGETEAFF
>TRBJ2-7|many|-|TRBV6-5
TGTGCCAGCAGCCTAGGACAGAAATGGTATCAAACCTACGAGCAGTACTTC
CASSLGQKWYQTYEQYF
>TRBJ1-5|-|-|TRBV9
TGTGCCAGCAGCTCCTCGGGAGAGACCCAGCATTTT
CASSSSGETQHF
>TRBJ2-5|-|TRBD1|TRBV7-2
TGTGCCAGCAGCCCACAGGGGGGAACGTACTTC
CASSPQGGTYF
>TRBJ2-7|many|-|TRBV20-1
TGCAGTGCTAGTTCCTCCAGGGCTAGCCAAGTCTACGAGCAGTACTTC
CSASSSRASQVYEQYF
>TRBJ2-1|few|-|TRBV5-1
TGCGCCAGCAGCTTGGGTCGTTCCAATGAGCAGTTCTTC
CASSLGRSNEQFF
>TRBJ2-2|-|-|TRBV10-3
TGTGCCATCAGTGCCAGCCTGAAGGTGAACACCGGGGAGCTGTTTTTT
CAISASLKVNTGELFF
>TRBJ1-1|-|TRBD1|TRBV2
TGTGCCAGCAGTTACTCGAGGGACAGCATGAACACTGAAGCTTTCTTT
CASSYSRDSMNTEAFF
>TRBJ2-7|many|TRBD2|TRBV10-3
TGTGCCATCAGTGACCCCGGGCGGGAGGGGACCTACGAGCAGTACTTC
CAISDPGREGTYEQYF
>TRBJ2-2|-|-|TRBV2
TGTGCCGGCAGCTTAGAATTTGCAGGGCCGTCCTTGGAGCTGTTTTTT
CAGSLEFAGPSLELFF
>TRBJ1-4|many|-|TRBV10-3
TGTGCCATCAGTGAGTCTTCCGGGGGAACTAATGAAAAACTGTTTTTT
CAISESSGGTNEKLFF
>TRBJ1-2|many|-|TRBV7-8
TGTGCCATCCAGACTCCGGGGTTTCCCTATGGCTACACCTTC
CAIQTPGFPYGYTF
>TRBJ2-2|many|-|TRBV10-3
TGTGCCATCCGGAGATCGAACACCGGGGAGCTGTTTTTT
CAIRRSNTGELFF
>TRBJ2-7|many|-|TRBV12-3/TRBV12-4
TGTGCCAGCAGTTTACAGATTCCTTACGAGCAGTACTTC
CASSLQIPYEQYF
>TRBJ2-7|-|TRBD2|TRBV19
TGTGCCAGTAGCTTGACTAGCTTATACGAGCAGTACTTC
CASSLTSLYEQYF
>TRBJ2-3|few|-|TRBV20-1
TGCAGTGCTAGAGATAATGGGGCTAGTGGGGTCCCAGATACGCAGTATTTT
CSARDNGASGVPDTQYF
>TRBJ1-1|many|TRBD1|TRBV10-3
TGTGCCATCAGTGACCTATATTCCGGGACAGGGGCTTCGAACACTGAAGCTTTCTTT
CAISDLYSGTGASNTEAFF
>TRBJ1-1|few|-|TRBV2
TGTGCCAGCCAGTTGTGGAACACTGAAGCTTTCTTT
CASQLWNTEAFF
>TRBJ2-5|many|TRBD2|TRBV7-8
TGTGCCAGCAGACCAGAGAGCGGGGGGGCGTCGGAGACCCAGTACTTC
CASRPESGGASETQYF
>TRBJ2-5|-|-|TRBV7-2
TGTGCCAGCAGCTTAGGAGGTCAGGGAGAGACCCAGTACTTC
CASSLGGQGETQYF
>TRBJ2-1|-|-|TRBV11-1
TGTGCCAGCAGCTCCCCAGCCGCTAGCTCCTACAATGAGCAGTTCTTC
CASSSPAASSYNEQFF
>TRBJ1-5|-|-|TRBV19
TGTGCCAGCAGCCACTCGGGGGCTCGGGGCAATCAGCCCCAGCATTTT
CASSHSGARGNQPQHF
>TRBJ2-2|few|-|TRBV10-3
TGTGCCAGCAGTTTCCCCCTTTCTCGAGCCGGGGAGCTGTTTTTT
CASSFPLSRAGELFF
>TRBJ2-1|-|TRBD2|TRBV7-2
TGTGCCAGCAGTTATCGCGGGAGGCTAGCGGGAGGTAATGAGCAGTTCTTC
CASSYRGRLAGGNEQFF
>TRBJ2-7|many|TRBD1|TRBV7-9
TGTGCCAGCAGCTCCCAGGGGGCAGCCTTCCCCTACGAGCAGTACTTC
CASSSQGAAFPYEQYF
>TRBJ2-5|many|-|TRBV20-1
TGCAGTGCTAGGCTCCGGGGCCGTTTCGAGACCCAGTACTTC
CSARLRGRFETQYF
>TRBJ1-5|-|-|TRBV7-8
TGTGCCAGCAGCTTGGGGGTGGCTAGCAGTCAAGAGACCCAGCATTTT
CASSLGVASSQETQHF
>TRBJ1-1|-|-|TRBV29-1
TGCAGCGTTGGGGGGGGGGGTGAAGCTTTCTTT
CSVGGGGEAFF
>TRBJ2-5|-|TRBD2|TRBV20-1
TGCAGTGCGCGTGGCCTAGGGACGGGAGGCGAAGAGACCCAGTACTTC
CSARGLGTGGEETQYF
>TRBJ2-2|many|-|TRBV29-1
TGCAGCGTGGGGGAAACAGGGTCAGCCGGGGAGCTGTTTTTT
CSVGETGSAGELFF
>TRBJ2-5|-|TRBD2|TRBV18
TGTGCCAGCTCACCGATAGCGGGAGGAACCCAAGAGACCCAGTACTTC
CASSPIAGGTQETQYF
>TRBJ2-1|-|-|TRBV9
TGTGCCAGCAGCGAGTGGGGAGGAGGGGCAGGTGAGCAGTTCTTC
CASSEWGGGAGEQFF
>TRBJ1-1|many|-|TRBV14
TGTGCCAGCAGCCAAATGAGGGGCACTGAAGCTTTCTTT
CASSQMRGTEAFF
>TRBJ2-2|many|-|TRBV5-1
TGCGCCAGCTCCCAGGGATCCGGGGAGCTGTTTTTT
CASSQGSGELFF
>TRBJ2-7|many|-|TRBV12-3/TRBV12-4
TGTGCCAGCAGTTCCCGGACTGGTGGCGAGCAGTACTTC
CASSSRTGGEQYF
>TRBJ1-2|many|-|TRBV6-5
TGTGCCAGCAGACAGACGAACTATGGCTACACCTTC
CASRQTNYGYTF
>TRBJ2-7|many|TRBD1|TRBV11-1
TGTGCCAGCAGCCTAGGAGTCCAGGGGGCCACCTACGAGCAGTACTTC
CASSLGVQGATYEQYF
>TRBJ2-1|-|TRBD2|TRBV9
TGTGCCAGCAGCGACGAGGACCCGGGGACTAGCGCCTACAATGGGCAGTTCTTC
CASSDEDPGTSAYNGQFF
>TRBJ1-4|many|-|TRBV29-1
TGCAGCGTCCGGATCGTTGGCGAAAAACTGTTTTTT
CSVRIVGEKLFF
>TRBJ2-2|many|TRBD2|TRBV7-9
TGTGCCAGCAGTCTCAGGCGACTAGCGGGAGGGCACACCGGGGAGCTGTTTTTT
CASSLRRLAGGHTGELFF
>TRBJ2-7|many|-|TRBV29-1
TGCAGCGTGGTGACACCATACGAGCAGTACTTC
CSVVTPYEQYF
>TRBJ2-3|-|-|TRBV24-1
TGTGCCACCAGCCCGGACGGTCGCACAGATACGCAGTATTTT
CATSPDGRTDTQYF
>TRBJ1-2|-|-|TRBV10-3
TGTGCCATCAGTAAGACTAGCGGGAGGGCCTACACCTTC
CAISKTSGRAYTF
>TRBJ2-7|many|TRBD1|TRBV19
TGTGCCAGTAGTATGGGGGACAGGCTTTACTACGAGCAGTACTTC
CASSMGDRLYYEQYF
>TRBJ2-5|many|-|TRBV7-9
TGTGCCAGCAGCCCCAGGACAGATCAAGAGACCCAGTACTTC
CASSPRTDQETQYF
>TRBJ2-1|-|-|TRBV10-3
TGTGCCATCAGTGCGACCGGACCCCGGAGTGAGCAGTTCTTC
CAISATGPRSEQFF
>TRBJ1-1|many|-|TRBV7-9
TGTGCCAGCAGCTTGCAGGGGTGGGGAAACACTGAAGCTTTCTTT
CASSLQGWGNTEAFF
>TRBJ1-5|-|-|TRBV7-3
TGTGCCAGCAGCCCCCAGGGTCCCACCTGGCCCCAGCATTTT
CASSPQGPTWPQHF
>TRBJ1-6|many|-|TRBV11-2
TGTGCCAGCAGCTCGTGGGACTTAGGTTCACCCCTCCACTTT
CASSSWDLGSPLHF
>TRBJ2-2|many|TRBD1|TRBV9
TGTGCCAGCAGCGTCGGGGACAGGGGACCTGCCGGGGAGCTGTTTTTT
CASSVGDRGPAGELFF
>TRBJ2-1|-|-|TRBV29-1
TGCAGCGTTGAAGACGGAGGGGGGGGATACTACAATGAGCAGTTCTTC
CSVEDGGGGYYNEQFF
>TRBJ2-7|once|TRBD2|TRBV29-1
TGCAGCAACGGACTAGCGGGAGTGTTCGAGCAGTACTTC
CSNGLAGVFEQYF